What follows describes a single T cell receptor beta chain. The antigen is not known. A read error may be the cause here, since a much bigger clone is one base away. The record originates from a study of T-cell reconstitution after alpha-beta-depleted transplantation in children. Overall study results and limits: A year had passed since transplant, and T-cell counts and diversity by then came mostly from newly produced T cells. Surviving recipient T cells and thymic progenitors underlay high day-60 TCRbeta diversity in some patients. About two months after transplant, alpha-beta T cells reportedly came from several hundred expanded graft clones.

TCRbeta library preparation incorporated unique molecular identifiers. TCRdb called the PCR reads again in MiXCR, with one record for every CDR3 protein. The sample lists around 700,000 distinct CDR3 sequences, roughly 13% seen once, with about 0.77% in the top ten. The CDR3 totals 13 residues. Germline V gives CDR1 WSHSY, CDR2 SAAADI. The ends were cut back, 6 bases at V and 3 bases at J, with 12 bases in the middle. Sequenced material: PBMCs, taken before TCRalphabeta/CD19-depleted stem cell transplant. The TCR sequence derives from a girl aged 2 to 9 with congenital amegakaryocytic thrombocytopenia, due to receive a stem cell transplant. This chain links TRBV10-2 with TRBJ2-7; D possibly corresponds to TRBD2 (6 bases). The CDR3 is CASSWEALYEQYF. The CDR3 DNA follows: TGCGCCAGCAGCTGGGAGGCACTCTACGAGCAGTACTTC.